The rows below give T cell receptor beta chains drawn from one sample of a study of CXCR3-negative and CXCR3-positive naive CD8 T cells. Reprocessing the 5' RACE reads, TCRdb reports a single entry for every CDR3 protein and omits DNA. The sample has tens of thousands of distinct CDR3 sequences. The sequencing input was naive CXCR3- CD8+ T cells from blood. The receptor set was obtained from a human donor in good health. Some clones in this sample may be carry-over from other donors' samples. The CDR3 runs from the conserved cysteine through the conserved F or W. Not every row has a clone size; where given, it reads once, few, many or a size class.

>TRBJ1-1|TRBV7-4|-
CASSPLGATEAFF
>TRBJ1-2|TRBV5-6|-
CASSGDRDTGYTF
>TRBJ2-7|TRBV20-1|-
CSARFHRALSYEQYF
>TRBJ1-5|TRBV20-1|-
CSARRGTASNQPQHF
>TRBJ2-2|TRBV28|-
CASLNRGSTGELFF
>TRBJ1-2|TRBV19|-
CASSPGGHGYTF
>TRBJ1-1|TRBV12-3/TRBV12-4|-
CASSWRQGASTEAFF
>TRBJ2-2|TRBV6-2/TRBV6-3|-
CASSLDEGPNTGELFF
>TRBJ2-5|TRBV11-2|-
CASSLDPRGGETQYF
>TRBJ2-1|TRBV29-1|-
CSVGQPEAEQFF
>TRBJ2-7|TRBV25-1|-
CASSESKGGTGWTYEQYF
>TRBJ2-1|TRBV7-9|-
CATGVQGAEGEQFF
>TRBJ2-1|TRBV7-2|-
CASSLNSGDSYNEQFF
>TRBJ2-1|TRBV28|-
CASSPGYNEQFF
>TRBJ1-2|TRBV6-2/TRBV6-3|-
CASTAAGEYGYTF
>TRBJ2-2|TRBV29-1|-
CSGRGQGMNTGELFF
>TRBJ1-2|TRBV13|-
CASSSMGGSYGYTF
>TRBJ1-1|TRBV30|-
CAWSVPVNTEAFF
>TRBJ2-3|TRBV6-4|-
CASSSRLADTQYF
>TRBJ2-5|TRBV28|-
CASSLQGAWQETQYF
>TRBJ2-1|TRBV12-3/TRBV12-4|-
CASFAPAGYNEQFF
>TRBJ1-4|TRBV15|-
CATSTDRGSREKLFF
>TRBJ2-7|TRBV5-6|medium-sized
CASSLGAAGYEQYF
>TRBJ1-2|TRBV5-6|-
CASSLGQDNYGYTF
>TRBJ1-5|TRBV6-5|-
CASSPVQGSNQPQHF
>TRBJ2-1|TRBV4-3|-
CASSQDSTGRSNTGYNEQFF
>TRBJ1-2|TRBV14|-
CASSQDPGGYGYTF
>TRBJ2-1|TRBV4-1|-
CASSPGQGALDEQFF
>TRBJ1-1|TRBV28|-
CASSFYRELAEAFF
>TRBJ1-1|TRBV6-6|-
CASSYKGITEAFF
>TRBJ1-5|TRBV29-1|-
CSVGGFNQPQHF
>TRBJ1-1|TRBV5-1|-
CASSLFRDSSRDEAFF
>TRBJ2-5|TRBV5-6|-
CASSSQPGQGAGTQYF
>TRBJ2-1|TRBV7-9|-
CASSSPGTYNEQFF
>TRBJ2-7|TRBV4-2|-
CASSQDRGGAYEQYF
>TRBJ2-1|TRBV5-1|-
CASSLTRTGPLNEQFF
>TRBJ2-2|TRBV23-1|-
CATYPPGLLFRELFF
>TRBJ1-1|TRBV3-1|-
CASSQDFRTDTEAFF
>TRBJ2-7|TRBV5-5|-
CASRLGQGWAYEQYF
>TRBJ2-1|TRBV12-3/TRBV12-4|-
CASSQMGGVQFF
>TRBJ1-1|TRBV5-1|-
CASSAYRDSLNEAFF
>TRBJ2-5|TRBV29-1|-
CSANSWYGETQYF
>TRBJ2-1|TRBV29-1|-
CSVGGLAVYNEQFF
>TRBJ2-7|TRBV10-3|-
CAISEPGYEQYF
>TRBJ1-2|TRBV6-6|-
CASSPSVVYGYTF
>TRBJ1-1|TRBV5-1|-
CASSLDGGWTEAFF
>TRBJ2-7|TRBV5-6|-
CASSGVPGGPYEQYF
>TRBJ2-5|TRBV12-3/TRBV12-4|-
CASSPSGETQYF
>TRBJ1-2|TRBV7-3|-
CASSPGGGSDYGYTF
>TRBJ1-1|TRBV29-1|-
CSIQGLNTEAFF
>TRBJ2-5|TRBV4-3|-
CASSTNRGGGETQYF
>TRBJ2-2|TRBV7-8|-
CASSYRVSNTGELFF
>TRBJ2-2|TRBV28|-
CASTFDAGQANTGELFF
>TRBJ2-7|TRBV15|-
CATSSSRDSLNSYEQYF
>TRBJ2-3|TRBV3-1|-
CASSQEWKRADTQYF
>TRBJ2-7|TRBV9|-
CASSAGTVPYEQYF
>TRBJ2-7|TRBV28|-
CASSQPGQAYEQYF
>TRBJ2-1|TRBV7-6|-
CASSQRYYNEQFF
>TRBJ2-5|TRBV28|-
CASSLVTYGQGAQYF